The source of this T cell receptor (beta chain) is a study of T cell repertoires in cytomegalovirus infection. Germline lookup yields CDR1 SGHTA and CDR2 FQGNSA. The CDR3 runs to 17 residues. The ends lost 5 bases at V and 2 bases at J; junction bases unmatched: 13. This clonotype was counted at least ten times. TCRdb ran MiXCR on the reads and lists one entry per CDR3 protein. This table has about 600,000 distinct CDR3 sequences, 20% to 25% appearing once. The chain is built from TRBV7-2 and TRBJ2-3; 7 bases line up with TRBD1. The specimen sequenced was CD8+ T cells from PBMCs. This TCR came from a human donor in good health (CMV status not recorded). Some clones in this sample may be carry-over from other donors' samples. The CDR3 DNA is TGTGCCAGCAGCCTAACCTACAGGGGCCGACTCACAGATACGCAGTATTTT. It yields the protein CASSLTYRGRLTDTQYF.